One sample yielded the 6 T cell receptor beta chains listed below, sequenced in a study of blood T cell repertoires in COVID-19. Produced via immunoSEQ multiplex PCR; TCRdb's table is partial and in-frame only. The table includes about 200,000 clones, roughly nine tenths detected once. Material for sequencing was peripheral blood. These receptors came from a woman in her 70s with acute or convalescent COVID-19.

The chain carries TRBV20-1 and TRBJ1-1, with no clear D. The germline CDR1 and CDR2 sequences are DFQATT and SNEGSKA (reference sequence). V was cut by 3 bases and J by 0 bases, with 5 bases left in between. This CDR3 is 12 amino acids long. The CDR3 DNA follows: TGCAGTGCTAGTTTTATGAACACTGAAGCTTTCTTT. It specifies CSASFMNTEAFF.

V is TRBV2 and J is TRBJ2-1; tentatively, D is TRBD1 (5 bases). This CDR3 spans 15 amino acids. Germline CDR1 is SNHLY and CDR2 is FYNNEI. V lost 7 bases, J lost 5 bases, and 18 bases lay in between. CDR3 nucleotides: TGTGCCAGCATAAGGGGCGCCGGTAGCAACAATGAGCAGTTCTTC. Its protein is CASIRGAGSNNEQFF.

The rearrangement joins TRBV2 to TRBJ1-1, with D possibly matching TRBD1 (6 bases). Germline lookup yields CDR1 SNHLY and CDR2 FYNNEI. CDR3 length: 12 residues. The V end lost 5 bases, the J end lost 8 bases, and 12 bases lay between the germline ends. Written as DNA, the CDR3 is TGTGCCAGCAGTTGGACAGCCTTGGAAGCTTTCTTT. Translating gives CASSWTALEAFF.

This chain's CDR3 is CASSMYPRDRGGNTEAFF. CDR3 sequence (DNA): TGTGCCAGTAGTATGTATCCCCGGGACAGGGGAGGGAACACTGAAGCTTTCTTT. The chain employs TRBV19 and TRBJ1-1; 10 bases line up with TRBD1. V gave up 3 bases and J gave up 1 base; unmatched junction bases: 11. Germline CDR1 LNHDA, CDR2 SQIVND (reference sequence). The CDR3 has 18 residues. Variable domain in full (rest from reference TRBV19 and TRBJ1-1): DGGITQSPKYLFRKEGQNVTLSCEQNLNHDAMYWYRQDPGQGLRLIYYSQIVNDFQKGDIAEGYSVSREKKESFPLTVTSAQKNPTAFYLCASSMYPRDRGGNTEAFFGQGTRLTVV.

The chain employs TRBV10-3 and TRBJ2-3, with D perhaps TRBD2 (5 bases). CDR1 and CDR2 (germline): ENHRY, SYGVKD. CDR3 size: 15 residues. Trimming removed 2 bases from V and 2 bases from J, with 11 bases in between. The CDR3 here is CAISETVANTDTQYF. For the CDR3, the DNA is TGTGCCATCAGTGAGACGGTAGCGAACACAGATACGCAGTATTTT.

The chain links TRBV7-8 to TRBJ1-2, with no clear D. Deletions cut 8 bases from V and 3 bases from J, with 22 bases between. Germline loops: CDR1 SGHVS, CDR2 FQNEAQ. This CDR3 spans 16 amino acids. The CDR3 nucleotides read TGTGCCAGCGGACCTGGTGGCAAATGGGAGGACTATGGCTACACCTTC. Translated: CASGPGGKWEDYGYTF.